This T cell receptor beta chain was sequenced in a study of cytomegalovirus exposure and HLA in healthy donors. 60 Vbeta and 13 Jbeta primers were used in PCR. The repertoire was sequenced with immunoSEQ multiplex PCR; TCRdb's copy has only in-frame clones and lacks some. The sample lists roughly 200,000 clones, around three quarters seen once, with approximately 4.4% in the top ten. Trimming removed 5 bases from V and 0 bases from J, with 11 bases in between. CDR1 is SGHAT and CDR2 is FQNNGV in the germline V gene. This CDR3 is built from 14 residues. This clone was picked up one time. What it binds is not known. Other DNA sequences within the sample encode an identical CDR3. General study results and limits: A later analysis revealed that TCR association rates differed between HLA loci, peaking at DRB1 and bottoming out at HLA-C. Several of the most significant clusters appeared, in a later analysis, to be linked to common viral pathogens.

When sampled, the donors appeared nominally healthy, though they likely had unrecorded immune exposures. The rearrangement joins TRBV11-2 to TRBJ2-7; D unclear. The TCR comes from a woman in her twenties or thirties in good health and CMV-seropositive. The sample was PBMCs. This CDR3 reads CASSRVRSSYEQYF. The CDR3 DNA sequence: TGTGCCAGCAGCCGTGTCCGGAGCTCCTACGAGCAGTACTTC.